Listed below are T cell receptor beta chains from one sample, sequenced in a study of T-cell memory formation after mild COVID-19. One entry per CDR3 protein results from TCRdb running MiXCR on the 5' RACE reads. The sample includes about 400,000 distinct CDR3 sequences, more than 15% of them seen just once. Sequencing was performed on PBMCs or a T cell subset sorted from them (not recorded which). The source of these receptors is a young man who had mild COVID-19 (a few samples of this study predate the infection). Cell type and time point are not known. CDR3s include the opening cysteine and the closing phenylalanine or tryptophan. Each record gives: CDR3 length, D gene, J gene, clone size, V gene, CDR3 DNA, CDR3 protein. A D gene is named only where the DNA matches it firmly. For some rows the clone size is stated as once, few or many, or as a class when expanded; others skip it.

len: 15; d_gene: TRBD1; j_gene: TRBJ2-5; abundance: few; v_gene: TRBV7-2; CDR3nt: TGTGCCAGCAGCCCAAACAGGGGGCGCGAAGAGACCCAGTACTTC; CDR3aa: CASSPNRGREETQYF
len: 14; d_gene: TRBD1; j_gene: TRBJ2-7; abundance: NA; v_gene: TRBV12-3/TRBV12-4; CDR3nt: TGTGCCAGCAGTAGCCGGGACAGTACCTACGAGCAGTACTTC; CDR3aa: CASSSRDSTYEQYF
len: 13; d_gene: NA; j_gene: TRBJ2-5; abundance: few; v_gene: TRBV2; CDR3nt: TGTGCCAGCGCGAGAGGGGGGTCAGAGACCCAGTACTTC; CDR3aa: CASARGGSETQYF
len: 15; d_gene: TRBD2; j_gene: TRBJ2-1; abundance: NA; v_gene: TRBV12-3/TRBV12-4; CDR3nt: TGTGCCAGCAGTACGAGCGGGGGGGCGATGAATGAGCAGTTCTTC; CDR3aa: CASSTSGGAMNEQFF
len: 13; d_gene: TRBD2; j_gene: TRBJ2-3; abundance: few; v_gene: TRBV20-1; CDR3nt: TGCAGGCCAGGAGCGGGGGACACAGATACGCAGTATTTT; CDR3aa: CRPGAGDTDTQYF
len: 13; d_gene: NA; j_gene: TRBJ2-7; abundance: NA; v_gene: TRBV2; CDR3nt: TGTGCCAGCAGGAATGTCGACCTCTACGAGCAGTACTTC; CDR3aa: CASRNVDLYEQYF
len: 15; d_gene: TRBD2; j_gene: TRBJ2-5; abundance: NA; v_gene: TRBV20-1; CDR3nt: TGCAGTGCTAGGGGGCTAGCGGGGCGGCAAGAGACCCAGTACTTC; CDR3aa: CSARGLAGRQETQYF
len: 14; d_gene: NA; j_gene: TRBJ2-7; abundance: NA; v_gene: TRBV4-1; CDR3nt: TGCGCCAGCAGCCAGGGACGGAATACCTACGAGCAGTACTTC; CDR3aa: CASSQGRNTYEQYF
len: 15; d_gene: NA; j_gene: TRBJ1-1; abundance: few; v_gene: TRBV5-1; CDR3nt: TGCGCCAGCAGCTTGGCGGGGCCTCTTGGCACTGAAGCTTTCTTT; CDR3aa: CASSLAGPLGTEAFF
len: 14; d_gene: NA; j_gene: TRBJ1-6; abundance: NA; v_gene: TRBV7-3; CDR3nt: TGTGCCAGCAGCTTAGGGGATTCGGGTTCACCCCTCCACTTT; CDR3aa: CASSLGDSGSPLHF
len: 14; d_gene: NA; j_gene: TRBJ1-6; abundance: many; v_gene: TRBV27; CDR3nt: TGTGCCAGCAGCCCAAACTCGGAGAATTCACCCCTCCACTTT; CDR3aa: CASSPNSENSPLHF
len: 15; d_gene: NA; j_gene: TRBJ2-7; abundance: NA; v_gene: TRBV25-1; CDR3nt: TGTGCCAGCAGTGAGGCTACGGGCCGACACTACGAGCAGTACTTC; CDR3aa: CASSEATGRHYEQYF
len: 14; d_gene: TRBD1; j_gene: TRBJ2-3; abundance: NA; v_gene: TRBV4-1; CDR3nt: TGCGCCAGCACAGGGGGCGGGGGCACAGATACGCAGTATTTT; CDR3aa: CASTGGGGTDTQYF
len: 15; d_gene: TRBD1; j_gene: TRBJ2-5; abundance: many; v_gene: TRBV20-1; CDR3nt: TGCAGTGCCTATACGGGACAGGGCTTCCAAGAGACCCAGTACTTC; CDR3aa: CSAYTGQGFQETQYF
len: 15; d_gene: NA; j_gene: TRBJ2-7; abundance: NA; v_gene: TRBV4-2; CDR3nt: TGTGCCAGCAGCCAAGATGGGACCGAAAACTACGAGCAGTACTTC; CDR3aa: CASSQDGTENYEQYF
len: 14; d_gene: NA; j_gene: TRBJ2-1; abundance: NA; v_gene: TRBV6-5; CDR3nt: TGTGCCAGCAGTTACGGGGTCGACTACAATGAGCAGTTCTTC; CDR3aa: CASSYGVDYNEQFF
len: 11; d_gene: NA; j_gene: TRBJ2-2; abundance: NA; v_gene: TRBV2; CDR3nt: TGTGCCAGCAGGGAGCCCGGGGAGCTGTTTTTT; CDR3aa: CASREPGELFF
len: 12; d_gene: NA; j_gene: TRBJ1-1; abundance: few; v_gene: TRBV6-5; CDR3nt: TGTGCCAGCAGTTACTCGGAGGGGGAGGCTTTCTTT; CDR3aa: CASSYSEGEAFF
len: 12; d_gene: TRBD1; j_gene: TRBJ2-2; abundance: few; v_gene: TRBV4-1; CDR3nt: TGCGGACAGGGGGCGGTAAACGGGGAGCTGTTTTTT; CDR3aa: CGQGAVNGELFF
len: 13; d_gene: TRBD1; j_gene: TRBJ2-7; abundance: NA; v_gene: TRBV4-1; CDR3nt: TGCGCCAGCAGCCTTTCACAGGGGAACGAGCAGTACTTC; CDR3aa: CASSLSQGNEQYF
len: 13; d_gene: NA; j_gene: TRBJ2-3; abundance: few; v_gene: TRBV7-2; CDR3nt: TGTGCCAGCAGCTTAAGGGTTCGCGATACGCAGTATTTT; CDR3aa: CASSLRVRDTQYF
len: 15; d_gene: NA; j_gene: TRBJ2-1; abundance: NA; v_gene: TRBV7-8; CDR3nt: TGTGCCAGCAGCGCTGGCGTATCCGGAAACAATGAGCAGTTCTTC; CDR3aa: CASSAGVSGNNEQFF
len: 18; d_gene: NA; j_gene: TRBJ2-7; abundance: NA; v_gene: TRBV4-3; CDR3nt: TGCGCCAGCAGCCAAGATCTTTACAGGGACGGAACCTCCTACGAGCAGTACTTC; CDR3aa: CASSQDLYRDGTSYEQYF
len: 19; d_gene: TRBD2; j_gene: TRBJ2-1; abundance: many; v_gene: TRBV7-3; CDR3nt: TGTGCCAGCAGCCTACTCGGACTAGCGGGGGCAGGATCCTACAATGAGCAGTTCTTC; CDR3aa: CASSLLGLAGAGSYNEQFF
len: 13; d_gene: NA; j_gene: TRBJ1-2; abundance: NA; v_gene: TRBV11-2; CDR3nt: TGTGCCAGCACGCAGGGTACACTCTATGGCTACACCTTC; CDR3aa: CASTQGTLYGYTF
len: 15; d_gene: NA; j_gene: TRBJ2-1; abundance: NA; v_gene: TRBV9; CDR3nt: TGTGCCAGCAGCGTGGACCCGGGCTACTACAATGAGCAGTTCTTC; CDR3aa: CASSVDPGYYNEQFF
len: 14; d_gene: NA; j_gene: TRBJ1-2; abundance: few; v_gene: TRBV6-5; CDR3nt: TGTGCCAGCAGTTCCTCACCACATAAACGGGGCTACACCTTC; CDR3aa: CASSSSPHKRGYTF